These 17 T cell receptor beta chains were all obtained from the same sample, sequenced in a study of technical replicates of blood from four donors. The protocol was immunoSEQ multiplex PCR, while the TCRdb copy is restricted to in-frame clones and leaves out a portion. This table holds about 97,000 clones, 95% to 96% found once. Sequencing used T cells isolated from PBMCs. Receptors were obtained from a human donor in good health.

This chain uses TRBV27 with TRBJ1-2, with a tentative D call TRBD1 (6 bases). The germline V gene has CDR1 MNHEY and CDR2 SMNVEV (reference sequence). The CDR3 runs to 13 residues. V lost 5 bases, J lost 3 bases, and 10 bases lay in between. The CDR3 DNA is TGTGCCAGCAGTAGACAGGTACACTATGGCTACACCTTC. Translated: CASSRQVHYGYTF.

This clone has just a few counts. The DNA for the CDR3 is TGTGCCACTTCCAACAGTTTCGCGGGAGCCTCCTACAATGAGCAGTTCTTC. Amino acid sequence: CATSNSFAGASYNEQFF. The chain has TRBV19 and TRBJ2-1; 7 bases fit TRBD2. From germline, CDR1 is LNHDA and CDR2 SQIVND (reference sequence). The junction had 15 bases not matched to a gene; V was cut back by 10 bases and J by 0 bases. The length of the CDR3 is 17 residues. The complete variable domain, with remaining parts taken from reference TRBV19 and TRBJ2-1, reads DGGITQSPKYLFRKEGQNVTLSCEQNLNHDAMYWYRQDPGQGLRLIYYSQIVNDFQKGDIAEGYSVSREKKESFPLTVTSAQKNPTAFYLCATSNSFAGASYNEQFFGPGTRLTVL.

The V gene is TRBV29-1, the J gene TRBJ2-7; TRBD2 matches 14 bases. CDR1 and CDR2 (germline): SQVTM, ANQGSEA. V shed 6 bases, J shed 3 bases, and the junction held 7 bases outside the gene matches. The CDR3 length is 15 residues. DNA for the CDR3: TGCAGCGTGATGACTAGCGGGAGGGCCTACTACGAGCAGTACTTC. Amino acids: CSVMTSGRAYYEQYF.

This chain joins TRBV19 and TRBJ2-2; 8 bases are a match to TRBD2. Germline values: CDR1 LNHDA, CDR2 SQIVND (reference sequence). The CDR3 consists of 15 residues. The V segment lost 4 bases and the J segment 6 bases; nucleotides outside the gene matches: 7. CDR3 nucleotides: TGTGCCAGTAGTACCCAGCGGGAGATCTCCGGGGAGCTGTTTTTT. Its translation is CASSTQREISGELFF. The whole variable domain, filled in from reference TRBV19 and TRBJ2-2, reads DGGITQSPKYLFRKEGQNVTLSCEQNLNHDAMYWYRQDPGQGLRLIYYSQIVNDFQKGDIAEGYSVSREKKESFPLTVTSAQKNPTAFYLCASSTQREISGELFFGEGSRLTVL.

The chain joins TRBV7-6 to TRBJ1-4; D call uncertain. Between the trimmed V and J ends, which lost 4 bases and 7 bases, there was a span of 10 bases. Germline values: CDR1 SGHVS, CDR2 FNYEAQ. CDR3 size: 13 residues. The CDR3 protein is CASSSPLSEKLFF. The CDR3 nucleotides read TGTGCCAGCAGCTCACCGCTCAGTGAAAAACTGTTTTTT.

This chain joins TRBV5-4 and TRBJ2-7, with D perhaps matching TRBD1 or TRBD2 (8 bases each). From germline, CDR1 is SGHNT and CDR2 YYREEE (reference sequence). Between the trimmed V and J ends, which lost 8 bases and 5 bases, there was a span of 17 bases. There are 13 residues in the CDR3. DNA of the CDR3: TGTGCCAGTAGCGGGACAGGCGTAGACGAGCAGTACTTC. As protein: CASSGTGVDEQYF.

This rearrangement joins TRBV7-2 to TRBJ2-1; 12 nucleotides agree with TRBD2. The CDR3 is 15 residues long. Trimming at V came to 1 base and at J to 8 bases, leaving 3 bases not matched to a gene. Germline values: CDR1 SGHTA, CDR2 FQGNSA. CDR3 DNA: TGTGCCAGCAGCTTAGGACTAGCGGGAGCGGATGAGCAGTTCTTC. It codes for CASSLGLAGADEQFF.

This sequence joins TRBV11-2 and TRBJ2-1; 11 nucleotides agree with TRBD2. Germline V gene data show CDR1 as SGHAT and CDR2 as FQNNGV. V shed 5 bases, J shed 7 bases, and the junction held 7 bases outside the gene matches. CDR3 length: 15 amino acids. The CDR3 DNA reads as TGTGCCAGCAGCCCAGGACTAGCGGGTTTAAATGAGCAGTTCTTC. Its protein product is CASSPGLAGLNEQFF.

The chain has TRBV30 and TRBJ1-4, with a possible D match to TRBD1 (5 bases). V lost 0 bases to trimming and J lost 4 bases, with 9 bases between them. Germline CDR1 is GTSNPN and CDR2 is SVGIG (reference sequence). This CDR3 has 14 amino acids. This chain's CDR3 is CAWSVTGYNEKLFF. The CDR3 bases are TGTGCCTGGAGTGTTACAGGCTATAATGAAAAACTGTTTTTT.

This chain uses TRBV18 with TRBJ1-2; no definite D call. Trimming cost V 3 bases and J 6 bases, with 8 bases left between them. Germline assignment: CDR1 KGHSH and CDR2 LQKENI. CDR3 length equals 12 residues. The CDR3 region is CASSPRLDGYTF. The CDR3 DNA follows: TGTGCCAGCTCACCCCGGCTAGATGGCTACACCTTC.

This chain links TRBV4-2 with TRBJ2-3, with a tentative D call TRBD2 (5 bases). V lost 1 base to trimming and J lost 1 base, with 18 bases between them. Germline V gene data show CDR1 as LGHNA and CDR2 as YNFKEQ. The CDR3 spans 18 residues. In DNA, the CDR3 is TGTGCCAGCAGCCAAGCGGCCCAACTAGACCCGGGCACAGATACGCAGTATTTT. Translated: CASSQAAQLDPGTDTQYF.

The CDR3, as DNA: TGTGCCAGTGGAGTCCGGTACCTTAATGAAAAACTGTTTTTT. As protein: CASGVRYLNEKLFF. V and J are TRBV19 and TRBJ1-4; D uncertain. This CDR3 contains 14 residues. Germline V gene data show CDR1 as LNHDA and CDR2 as SQIVND (reference sequence). V was shortened by 8 bases and J by 4 bases, with 14 bases between the two germline ends. Full variable domain (remainder filled in from reference TRBV19 and TRBJ1-4): DGGITQSPKYLFRKEGQNVTLSCEQNLNHDAMYWYRQDPGQGLRLIYYSQIVNDFQKGDIAEGYSVSREKKESFPLTVTSAQKNPTAFYLCASGVRYLNEKLFFGSGTQLSVL.

CDR3 protein: CASSYVTSGGREQYF. The DNA for the CDR3 is TGTGCCAGCAGCTACGTCACTAGCGGTGGAAGGGAGCAGTACTTC. The chain links TRBV11-1 to TRBJ2-7, with 8 bases identical to TRBD2. This CDR3 has 15 amino acids. Germline values: CDR1 SGHAT, CDR2 FQDESV (reference sequence). V lost 4 bases and J lost 7; bases outside the gene matches: 12.

J is TRBJ1-2 and V is TRBV6-6, with D possibly being TRBD1 (5 bases). Trimming shortened V by 5 bases and J by 7 bases, and 8 bases separated the two germline ends. From germline, CDR1 is MNHNY and CDR2 SVGAGI (reference sequence). The CDR3 spans 11 residues. The CDR3 region is CASSRRAGYTF. The CDR3, as DNA: TGTGCCAGCAGTCGCAGGGCTGGCTACACCTTC.

The rearrangement uses TRBV15 and TRBJ1-3; D ambiguous. The germline CDR1 and CDR2 sequences are LNHNV and YYDKDF (reference sequence). CDR3 length: 15 residues. V lost 0 bases, J lost 2 bases, and 8 bases lay in between. The CDR3 is CATSRDSSAGNTIYF. The DNA of the CDR3 is TGTGCCACCAGCAGAGATTCCAGCGCTGGAAACACCATATATTTT.

This clone has a single count. The chain is built from TRBV6-1 and TRBJ2-5; 10 nucleotides agree with TRBD1. From germline, CDR1 is MNHNS and CDR2 SASEGT. The CDR3 contains 16 residues. With 2 bases clipped from V and 3 bases from J, the junction kept 6 bases outside the gene matches. The CDR3: CASSEWDRGREETQYF. CDR3 DNA: TGTGCCAGCAGTGAATGGGACAGGGGTCGTGAAGAGACCCAGTACTTC.

The chain couples TRBV6-1 to TRBJ1-4; 9 nucleotides agree with TRBD1. The CDR3 runs 14 residues. Germline trimming cut 6 bases from V and 8 bases from J; bases unmatched to any gene: 7. Germline V lookup: CDR1 MNHNS, CDR2 SASEGT. CDR3 in amino acids: CASSLQGAIEKLFF. The CDR3 bases are TGTGCCAGCAGCTTACAGGGGGCTATCGAAAAACTGTTTTTT.